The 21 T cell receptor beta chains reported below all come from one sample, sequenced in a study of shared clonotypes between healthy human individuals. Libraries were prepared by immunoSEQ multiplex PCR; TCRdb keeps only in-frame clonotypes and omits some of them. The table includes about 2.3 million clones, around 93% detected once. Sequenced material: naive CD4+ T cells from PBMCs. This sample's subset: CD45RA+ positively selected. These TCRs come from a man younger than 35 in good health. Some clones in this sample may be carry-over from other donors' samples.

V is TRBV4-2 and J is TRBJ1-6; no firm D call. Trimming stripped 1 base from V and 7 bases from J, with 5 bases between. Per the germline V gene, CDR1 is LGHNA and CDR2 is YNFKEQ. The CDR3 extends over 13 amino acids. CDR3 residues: CASSQAENSPLHF. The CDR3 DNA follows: TGTGCCAGCAGCCAAGCCGAAAATTCACCCCTCCACTTT.

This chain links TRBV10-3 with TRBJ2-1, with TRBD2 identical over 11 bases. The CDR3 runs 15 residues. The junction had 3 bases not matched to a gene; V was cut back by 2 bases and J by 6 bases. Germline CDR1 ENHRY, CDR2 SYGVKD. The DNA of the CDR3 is TGTGCCATCAGTGAGGTAGCGGGAGGGCCCAATGAGCAGTTCTTC. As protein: CAISEVAGGPNEQFF.

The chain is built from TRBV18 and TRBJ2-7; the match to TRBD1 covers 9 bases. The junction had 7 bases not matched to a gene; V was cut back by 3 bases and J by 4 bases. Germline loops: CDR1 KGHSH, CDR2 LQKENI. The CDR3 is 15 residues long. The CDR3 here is CASSPTGTGFYEQYF. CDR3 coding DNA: TGTGCCAGCTCACCGACCGGGACAGGGTTTTACGAGCAGTACTTC.

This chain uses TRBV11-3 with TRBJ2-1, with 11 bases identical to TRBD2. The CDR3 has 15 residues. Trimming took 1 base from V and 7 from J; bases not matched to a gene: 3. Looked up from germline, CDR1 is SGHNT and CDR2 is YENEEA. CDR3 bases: TGTGCCAGCAGCTTAGGTAGCGGGAGGGAGAATGAGCAGTTCTTC. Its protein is CASSLGSGRENEQFF. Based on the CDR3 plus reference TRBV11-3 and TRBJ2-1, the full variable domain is EAGVVQSPRYKIIEKKQPVAFWCNPISGHNTLYWYLQNLGQGPELLIRYENEEAVDDSQLPKDRFSAERLKGVDSTLKIQPAELGDSAVYLCASSLGSGRENEQFFGPGTRLTVL.

Written as DNA, the CDR3 is TGTGCCAGCACTATGGGCAGCGCGCAGAATGAAAAACTGTTTTTT. The encoded protein is CASTMGSAQNEKLFF. The rearrangement links TRBV28 to TRBJ1-4, with no clear D. The germline V gene has CDR1 MDHEN and CDR2 SYDVKM. There are 15 residues in the CDR3. With 7 bases removed from V and 5 bases from J, the gap between germline ends came to 17 bases.

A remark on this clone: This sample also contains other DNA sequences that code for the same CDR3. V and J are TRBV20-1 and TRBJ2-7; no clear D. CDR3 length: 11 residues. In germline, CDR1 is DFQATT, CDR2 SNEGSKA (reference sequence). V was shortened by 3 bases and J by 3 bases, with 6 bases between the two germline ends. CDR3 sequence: CSARSVYEQYF. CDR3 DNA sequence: TGCAGTGCTAGGTCAGTCTACGAGCAGTACTTC.

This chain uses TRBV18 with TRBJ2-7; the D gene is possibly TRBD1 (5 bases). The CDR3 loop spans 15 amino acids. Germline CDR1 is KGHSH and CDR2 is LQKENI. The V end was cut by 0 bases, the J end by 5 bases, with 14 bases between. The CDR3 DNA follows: TGTGCCAGCTCACCACCGGCGTCAGGGTTCGACGAGCAGTACTTC. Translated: CASSPPASGFDEQYF. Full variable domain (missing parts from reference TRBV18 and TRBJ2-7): NAGVMQNPRHLVRRRGQEARLRCSPMKGHSHVYWYRQLPEEGLKFMVYLQKENIIDESGMPKERFSAEFPKEGPSILRIQQVVRGDSAAYFCASSPPASGFDEQYFGPGTRLTVT.

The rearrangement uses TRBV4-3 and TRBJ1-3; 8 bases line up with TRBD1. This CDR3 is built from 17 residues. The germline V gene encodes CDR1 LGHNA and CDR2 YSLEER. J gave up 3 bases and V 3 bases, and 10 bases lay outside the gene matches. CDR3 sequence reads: CASSHSSAQGDGNTIYF. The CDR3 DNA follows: TGCGCCAGCAGCCACTCCTCGGCACAGGGGGATGGAAACACCATATATTTT.

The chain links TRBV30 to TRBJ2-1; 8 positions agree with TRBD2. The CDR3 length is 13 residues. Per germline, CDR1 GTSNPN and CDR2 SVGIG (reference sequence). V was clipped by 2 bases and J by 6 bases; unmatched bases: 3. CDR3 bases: TGTGCCTGGAGTAGGCGGGAGGTCAATGAGCAGTTCTTC. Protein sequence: CAWSRREVNEQFF.

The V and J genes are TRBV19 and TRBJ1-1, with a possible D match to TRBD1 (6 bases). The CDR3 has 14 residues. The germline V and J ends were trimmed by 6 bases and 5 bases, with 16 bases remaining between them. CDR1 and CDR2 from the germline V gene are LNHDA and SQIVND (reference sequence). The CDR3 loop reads CASRGQGKRTEAFF. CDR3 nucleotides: TGTGCCAGTAGGGGGCAGGGGAAAAGGACTGAAGCTTTCTTT.

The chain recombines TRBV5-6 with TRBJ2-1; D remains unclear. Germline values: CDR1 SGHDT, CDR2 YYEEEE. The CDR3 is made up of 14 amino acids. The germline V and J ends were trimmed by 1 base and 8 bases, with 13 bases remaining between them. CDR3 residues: CASSLLSLVDEQFF. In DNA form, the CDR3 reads TGTGCCAGCAGCTTGCTTTCCTTGGTCGATGAGCAGTTCTTC.

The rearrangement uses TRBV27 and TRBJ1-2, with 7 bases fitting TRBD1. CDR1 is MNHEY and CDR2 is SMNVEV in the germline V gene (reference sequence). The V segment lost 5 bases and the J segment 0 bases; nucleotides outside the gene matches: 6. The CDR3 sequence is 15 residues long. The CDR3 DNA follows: TGTGCCAGCAGTCCATGGGACAGCCCTAACTATGGCTACACCTTC. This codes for CASSPWDSPNYGYTF.

The CDR3 sequence: CASRRTGGDTGELFF. CDR3 bases: TGTGCCAGCAGAAGGACAGGGGGCGACACCGGGGAGCTGTTTTTT. V is TRBV6-1 and J is TRBJ2-2; 11 bases agree with TRBD1. The CDR3 has 15 amino acids. The junction had 3 bases not matched to a gene; V was cut back by 6 bases and J by 3 bases. CDR1 is MNHNS, CDR2 SASEGT, per germline.

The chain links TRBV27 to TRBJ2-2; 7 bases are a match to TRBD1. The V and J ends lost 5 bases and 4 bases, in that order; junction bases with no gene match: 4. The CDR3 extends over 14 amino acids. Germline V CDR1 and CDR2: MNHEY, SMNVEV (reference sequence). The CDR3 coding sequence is TGTGCCAGCAGTCCCGGGACAGTCACCGGGGAGCTGTTTTTT. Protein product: CASSPGTVTGELFF.

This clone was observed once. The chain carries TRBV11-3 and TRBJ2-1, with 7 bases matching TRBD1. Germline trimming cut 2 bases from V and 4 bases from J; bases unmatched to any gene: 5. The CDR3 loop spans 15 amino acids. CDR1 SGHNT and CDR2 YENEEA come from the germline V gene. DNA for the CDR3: TGTGCCAGCAGCTTAAGGGGACAGCAGTACAATGAGCAGTTCTTC. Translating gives CASSLRGQQYNEQFF.

DNA of the CDR3: TGTGCCAGCACCCTCCGGGGGATCTCCTACAATGAGCAGTTCTTC. Protein: CASTLRGISYNEQFF. The chain employs TRBV7-9 and TRBJ2-1, with a tentative D call TRBD2 (6 bases). CDR3 length: 15 amino acids. Trimming removed 7 bases from V and 0 bases from J, with 13 bases in between. Germline V gene lookup returns CDR1 SEHNR and CDR2 FQNEAQ (reference sequence).

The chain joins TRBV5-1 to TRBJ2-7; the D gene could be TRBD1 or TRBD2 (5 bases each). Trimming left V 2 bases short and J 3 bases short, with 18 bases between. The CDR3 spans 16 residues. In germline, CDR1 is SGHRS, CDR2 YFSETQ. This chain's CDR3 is CASSLAGGSLNYEQYF. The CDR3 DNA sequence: TGCGCCAGCAGCTTAGCTGGGGGATCTCTCAACTACGAGCAGTACTTC.

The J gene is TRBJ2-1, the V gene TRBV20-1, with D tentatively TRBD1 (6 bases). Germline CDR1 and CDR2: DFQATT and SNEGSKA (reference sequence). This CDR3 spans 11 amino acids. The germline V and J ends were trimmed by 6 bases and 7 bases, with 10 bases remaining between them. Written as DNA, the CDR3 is TGCAGTGCGTTACAGGGTAATGAGCAGTTCTTC. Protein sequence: CSALQGNEQFF.

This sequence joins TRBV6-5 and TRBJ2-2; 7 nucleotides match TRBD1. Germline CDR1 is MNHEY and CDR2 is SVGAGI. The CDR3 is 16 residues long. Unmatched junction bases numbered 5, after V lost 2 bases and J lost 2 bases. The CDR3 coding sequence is TGTGCCAGCAGTTACCGAAGACAGGGAAACACCGGGGAGCTGTTTTTT. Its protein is CASSYRRQGNTGELFF.

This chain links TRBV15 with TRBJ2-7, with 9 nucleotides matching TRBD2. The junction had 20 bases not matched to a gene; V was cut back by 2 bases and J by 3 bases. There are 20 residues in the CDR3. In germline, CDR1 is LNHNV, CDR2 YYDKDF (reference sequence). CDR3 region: CATSRSLGREGQGRGYEQYF. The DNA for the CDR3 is TGTGCCACCAGCAGAAGCCTGGGGCGGGAGGGCCAAGGGCGTGGCTACGAGCAGTACTTC.

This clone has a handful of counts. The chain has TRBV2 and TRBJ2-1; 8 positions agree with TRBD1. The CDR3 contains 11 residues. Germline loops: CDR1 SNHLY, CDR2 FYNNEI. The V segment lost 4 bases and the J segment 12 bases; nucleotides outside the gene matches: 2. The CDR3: CASSGQGTQFF. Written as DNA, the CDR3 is TGTGCCAGCAGTGGACAGGGGACGCAGTTCTTC.